The rows below give T cell receptor beta chains drawn from one sample of a study of OX40 agonist ivuxolimab in advanced cancers. Method: immunoSEQ multiplex PCR; TCRdb's copy keeps in-frame clones and lacks some. The data hold under 25,000 clones, with around 83% observed a single time. The source material was CD4+ or CD8+ T cells sorted from blood, sampled in a trial of the OX40 agonist ivuxolimab. These receptors were obtained from an adult with an advanced solid tumor such as melanoma, head and neck, liver or kidney cancer. The CDR3 runs from the conserved cysteine through the conserved F or W. The D gene is left open where the match is weak. For some rows the clone size is stated as once, few or many, or as a class when expanded; others skip it.

>TRBV7-9|15|TRBJ2-3|few|.
CASSLVQGWSDTQYF
TGTGCCAGCAGCTTAGTACAGGGTTGGTCAGATACGCAGTATTTT
>TRBV6-5|14|TRBJ2-5|.|.
CASSSPGLRETQYF
TGTGCCAGCAGTTCCCCGGGACTTCGGGAGACCCAGTACTTC
>TRBV5-4|13|TRBJ1-3|.|.
CASSQGSGNTIYF
TGTGCCAGCAGCCAGGGATCTGGAAACACCATATATTTT
>TRBV18|16|TRBJ2-1|.|TRBD1
CASSPPRTGGRDEQFF
TGTGCCAGCTCACCACCACGGACAGGGGGTCGTGATGAGCAGTTCTTC
>TRBV7-9|16|TRBJ2-7|few|TRBD1
CASSGTRGQGAYEQYF
TGTGCCAGCAGCGGTACAAGGGGACAGGGGGCCTACGAGCAGTACTTC
>TRBV5-6|12|TRBJ2-7|.|.
CASSLDDYEQYF
TGTGCCAGCAGCTTGGATGACTACGAGCAGTACTTC
>TRBV14|13|TRBJ2-7|.|.
CASSQEGPSGSYF
TGTGCCAGCAGCCAAGAAGGTCCGAGCGGGTCCTACTTC
>TRBV6-5|13|TRBJ2-7|few|.
CASSLGPTYEQYF
TGTGCCAGCAGCCTGGGACCGACCTACGAGCAGTACTTC
>TRBV6-4|14|TRBJ2-3|.|.
CASSERWITDTQYF
TGTGCCAGCAGTGAAAGGTGGATCACAGATACGCAGTATTTT
>TRBV5-1|13|TRBJ2-5|.|.
CASSPERWETQYF
TGCGCCAGCAGCCCCGAACGGTGGGAGACCCAGTACTTC
>TRBV18|13|TRBJ2-5|once|.
CASSPTRAETQYF
TGTGCCAGCTCACCAACCAGGGCAGAGACCCAGTACTTC
>TRBV19|13|TRBJ2-3|.|.
CASSWTVTDTQYF
TGTGCCAGTAGCTGGACAGTCACAGATACGCAGTATTTT
>TRBV9|15|TRBJ2-7|once|.
CASSVEKGGGKTPSF
TGTGCCAGCAGCGTAGAGAAAGGTGGGGGGAAAACCCCCTCGTTC
>TRBV5-1|17|TRBJ2-5|.|TRBD2
CASSLAPGTSGLETQYF
TGCGCCAGCAGCTTGGCCCCCGGGACTAGCGGATTAGAGACCCAGTACTTC
>TRBV7-7|18|TRBJ2-1|.|TRBD2
CASSLAGWAEGIGNEQFF
TGTGCTAGCAGCTTAGCGGGATGGGCGGAGGGGATAGGCAATGAGCAGTTCTTC
>TRBV5-1|13|TRBJ1-1|.|.
CASSLDANTEAFF
TGCGCCAGCAGCTTGGACGCGAACACTGAAGCTTTCTTT
>TRBV7-6|19|TRBJ2-1|.|TRBD2
CASSLATVPAGAADDEQFF
TGTGCCAGCAGCTTAGCCACAGTGCCAGCGGGAGCTGCCGACGATGAGCAGTTCTTC
>TRBV5-1|12|TRBJ2-5|.|.
CASSDPQETQYF
TGCGCCAGCAGCGATCCCCAAGAGACCCAGTACTTC
>TRBV7-3|16|TRBJ2-4|.|TRBD2
CASSSPSGSVGNIQYF
TGTGCCAGCAGCTCGCCTAGCGGGAGTGTGGGAAACATTCAGTACTTC
>TRBV5-1|14|TRBJ2-7|few|TRBD2
CASSLVLAGDKQYF
TGCGCCAGCAGCTTGGTTCTAGCGGGGGACAAGCAGTACTTC
>TRBV9|15|TRBJ1-2|once|.
CASSPGPGGRYGYTF
TGTGCCAGCAGCCCGGGGCCAGGAGGGCGATATGGCTACACCTTC
>TRBV5-1|13|TRBJ2-7|.|.
CASSLEGVYEQYF
TGCGCCAGCAGCCTGGAGGGCGTGTACGAGCAGTACTTC
>TRBV6-6|14|TRBJ1-4|.|.
CASRSGGFNEKLFF
TGTGCCAGCAGGTCAGGTGGTTTTAACGAAAAACTGTTTTTT
>TRBV4-1|15|TRBJ2-3|.|.
CASSQGDRPTDTQYF
TGCGCCAGCAGCCAAGGGGACCGACCCACAGATACGCAGTATTTT
>TRBV6-5|15|TRBJ1-2|.|.
CASSYSSGINYGYTF
TGTGCCAGCAGTTACTCGTCGGGGATAAACTATGGCTACACCTTC
>TRBV30|13|TRBJ2-7|.|.
CAWSVGGTYEQYF
TGTGCCTGGAGTGTAGGCGGGACCTACGAGCAGTACTTC